The 3 T cell receptor beta chains presented below share a single source sample, sequenced in a study of technical replicates of blood from a few donors. Data came from immunoSEQ multiplex PCR; TCRdb stores just in-frame clones and leaves some out. The data show about 100,000 clones, 95% to 96% seen once. Sample: T cells isolated from PBMCs. The origin of the receptors is a human donor in good health.

The chain links TRBV5-6 to TRBJ1-1; 8 bases align to TRBD1. With V trimmed by 4 bases and J by 5 bases, 1 base remained unmatched. The CDR3 contains 12 residues. From germline, CDR1 is SGHDT and CDR2 YYEEEE. Written as DNA, the CDR3 is TGTGCCAGCAGCAGACAGGGGACTGAAGCTTTCTTT. Translated: CASSRQGTEAFF.

On this clone: At one end, the junction sequence differs from germline, possibly due to a read error. This chain uses TRBV10-3 with TRBJ2-2, with D unclear. The CDR3 loop spans 13 amino acids. Germline V gene sequence: CDR1 ENHRY, CDR2 SYGVKD. The CDR3 sequence is CAITEDGTGELFF. For the CDR3, the DNA is TGTGCCATCACTGAGGACGGGACCGGGGAGCTGTTTTTT.

The chain recombines TRBV15 with TRBJ2-7, with D tentatively TRBD2 (5 bases). This CDR3 spans 14 amino acids. Germline loops: CDR1 LNHNV, CDR2 YYDKDF (reference sequence). With 0 bases removed from V and 7 bases from J, the gap between germline ends came to 13 bases. CDR3 protein: CATSRDAEVGEQYF. The CDR3 bases are TGTGCCACCAGCAGAGATGCGGAGGTGGGAGAGCAGTACTTC.